Shown below are 29 T cell receptor beta chains from a single sample sequenced in a study of blood T cell repertoires in COVID-19. Using immunoSEQ multiplex PCR, the repertoire was profiled, and TCRdb retains in-frame clones only, with some absent. Found here are some 170,000 clones, 75% to 90% of them singletons; the top ten hold 7.5% to 9.5%. The source material was peripheral blood. The receptors were gathered from a woman in her fifties or sixties with acute or convalescent COVID-19.

This chain joins TRBV7-3 and TRBJ1-1; D remains unclear. Germline-derived CDR1 and CDR2 are SGHTA and FQGTGA. Trimming shortened V by 2 bases and J by 1 base, and 5 bases separated the two germline ends. The CDR3 consists of 13 residues. The CDR3 here is CASSLLENTEAFF. CDR3 DNA sequence: TGTGCCAGCAGCTTATTAGAGAACACTGAAGCTTTCTTT.

This clone was counted between two and nine times. The rearrangement links TRBV24-1 to TRBJ2-3; 7 nucleotides align to TRBD1. The CDR3 is made up of 16 amino acids. V shed 3 bases, J shed 0 bases, and the junction held 5 bases outside the gene matches. The germline V gene has CDR1 KGHDR and CDR2 SFDVKD. Here the CDR3 reads CATSDRQGGSTDTQYF. DNA of the CDR3: TGTGCCACCAGTGATCGACAGGGTGGGAGCACAGATACGCAGTATTTT.

This clone has just a few counts. The genes are TRBV9 and TRBJ2-1; 13 bases are a match to TRBD2. CDR3 size: 17 residues. From germline, CDR1 is SGDLS and CDR2 YYNGEE. Germline trimming cut 4 bases from V and 9 bases from J; bases unmatched to any gene: 13. DNA of the CDR3: TGTGCCAGCAGCTTGAGTTCCGGGACTAGCGGGACTACTGAGCAGTTCTTC. This encodes CASSLSSGTSGTTEQFF.

The chain has TRBV2 and TRBJ2-2; no firm D call. Germline V gives CDR1 SNHLY, CDR2 FYNNEI. The CDR3 is 14 amino acids. Deletions cut 4 bases from V and 6 bases from J, with 12 bases between. The CDR3 region has the DNA TGTGCCAGCAGTGGTTCAGTAATCGCCGGGGAGCTGTTTTTT. Translation gives CASSGSVIAGELFF.

The rearrangement uses TRBV15 and TRBJ2-2; D possibly corresponds to TRBD2 (5 bases). The V end lost 1 base, the J end lost 8 bases, and 17 bases lay between the germline ends. Germline CDR1 LNHNV, CDR2 YYDKDF (reference sequence). The CDR3 length is 16 residues. The CDR3 protein is CATSRVRDGVSGELFF. The CDR3, as DNA: TGTGCCACCAGCAGAGTGAGGGATGGGGTGTCGGGGGAGCTGTTTTTT.

The rearrangement uses TRBV4-2 and TRBJ2-1; TRBD2 agrees at 13 bases. This CDR3 comprises 14 residues. V shed 1 base and J 14 bases; nucleotides not matched to a gene: 5. Per germline, CDR1 LGHNA and CDR2 YNFKEQ. The CDR3 sequence: CASSQGTSGSREFF. CDR3 nucleotides: TGTGCCAGCAGCCAAGGGACTAGCGGGAGTAGGGAGTTCTTC.

This clone is a singleton in its sample. V is TRBV24-1 and J is TRBJ1-2, with TRBD1 matching 9 bases. The V segment lost 6 bases and the J segment 4 bases; nucleotides outside the gene matches: 2. The CDR3 covers 13 residues. Germline V gene sequence: CDR1 KGHDR, CDR2 SFDVKD. The CDR3 coding sequence is TGTGCCACCAGTTCGACAGGGGGCTATGGCTACACCTTC. It translates to CATSSTGGYGYTF.

J is TRBJ2-1 and V is TRBV6-5, with a tentative D call TRBD2 (6 bases). The germline V and J ends were trimmed by 6 bases and 0 bases, with 12 bases remaining between them. The CDR3 has 15 residues. Germline loops: CDR1 MNHEY, CDR2 SVGAGI. The CDR3 DNA follows: TGTGCCAGCAGCAGGGACTTCAGCTCCTACAATGAGCAGTTCTTC. Amino acid sequence: CASSRDFSSYNEQFF.

The V and J genes are TRBV10-2 and TRBJ2-2; no clear D gene. In germline, CDR1 is WSHSY, CDR2 SAAADI. V was shortened by 7 bases and J by 7 bases, with 13 bases between the two germline ends. This CDR3 contains 13 residues. The CDR3 DNA sequence: TGCGCCAGCACCCCCACGCGAGTCGGGGAGCTGTTTTTT. This sequence encodes CASTPTRVGELFF.

V gene TRBV6-5 combines with J gene TRBJ2-7, with 8 bases that match TRBD1. Germline lookup yields CDR1 MNHEY and CDR2 SVGAGI. There are 14 residues in the CDR3. Germline trimming cut 7 bases from V and 0 bases from J; bases unmatched to any gene: 5. As DNA, the CDR3 is TGTGCCAGCACGCGGACAGGGAGCTCCTACGAGCAGTACGTC. This gives the protein CASTRTGSSYEQYV.

The V gene is TRBV5-1, the J gene TRBJ2-3; 9 nucleotides align to TRBD1. V lost 7 bases and J lost 0; bases outside the gene matches: 6. This CDR3 region has 15 residues. Germline V lookup: CDR1 SGHRS, CDR2 YFSETQ. CDR3 sequence: CASGGQGVSTDTQYF. The CDR3 DNA follows: TGCGCCAGCGGGGGACAGGGAGTAAGCACAGATACGCAGTATTTT.

The J gene is TRBJ2-2, the V gene TRBV7-3; D remains ambiguous. The CDR3 runs 14 residues. Germline assignment: CDR1 SGHTA and CDR2 FQGTGA. V dropped 5 bases and J dropped 1 base, with 8 bases sitting between them. The CDR3, as DNA: TGTGCCAGCAGCCTCTCTAGGAACACCGGGGAGCTGTTTTTT. Translating it yields CASSLSRNTGELFF.

A few counts support this clone. The chain has TRBV27 and TRBJ2-7; 7 positions match TRBD2. Germline CDR1 MNHEY, CDR2 SMNVEV (reference sequence). V gave up 4 bases and J gave up 7 bases; unmatched junction bases: 10. The CDR3 spans 14 residues. CDR3 sequence: CASSSAGLVREQYF. CDR3 nucleotide sequence: TGTGCCAGCAGTTCCGCCGGACTAGTGCGGGAGCAGTACTTC.

The chain employs TRBV12-3 or TRBV12-4 and TRBJ2-3; D remains unclear. The CDR3 length is 12 residues. Deletions cut 5 bases from V and 8 bases from J, with 11 bases between. The CDR3 reads CASSTSPGTQYF. CDR3 sequence (DNA): TGTGCCAGCAGTACGAGCCCTGGTACGCAGTATTTT.

This chain uses TRBV18 with TRBJ2-2; D unclear. The CDR3 covers 13 residues. Germline V gene data show CDR1 as KGHSH and CDR2 as LQKENI. Trimming shortened V by 1 base and J by 6 bases, and 6 bases separated the two germline ends. DNA of the CDR3: TGTGCCAGCTCACCACAAGCCGCCGGGGAGCTGTTTTTT. Protein product: CASSPQAAGELFF.

This rearrangement joins TRBV5-4 to TRBJ1-2; TRBD1 matches at 8 bases. Germline V gene data show CDR1 as SGHNT and CDR2 as YYREEE (reference sequence). The CDR3 is made up of 13 amino acids. Unmatched junction bases numbered 2, after V lost 4 bases and J lost 3 bases. In nucleotides, the CDR3 is TGTGCCAGCAGCAAGGACAGGGACTATGGCTACACCTTC. Its protein is CASSKDRDYGYTF.

A single count supports this clone. V is TRBV7-9 and J is TRBJ1-1, with D uncertain. The CDR3 covers 14 residues. Per germline, CDR1 SEHNR and CDR2 FQNEAQ (reference sequence). The V end lost 0 bases, the J end lost 5 bases, and 10 bases lay between the germline ends. CDR3 DNA: TGTGCCAGCAGCTTAGCGGGAGGGCGGACTGAAGCTTTCTTT. As protein: CASSLAGGRTEAFF.

This clone has only one observation. The chain joins TRBV13 to TRBJ2-1; weak D call: TRBD1 (5 bases). The CDR3 contains 14 residues. Deletions cut 1 base from V and 9 bases from J, with 13 bases between. Per the germline V gene, CDR1 is PRHDT and CDR2 is FYEKMQ (reference sequence). The CDR3 bases are TGTGCCAGCAGCTTAGTAGGCAGGGCTGGTGAGCAGTTCTTC. It yields the protein CASSLVGRAGEQFF.

As to this clone: An end of the junction does not agree with germline; a read error may underlie this. The chain uses TRBV30 and TRBJ2-1; TRBD2 matches at 8 bases. This CDR3 spans 15 amino acids. Germline CDR1 and CDR2: GTSNPN and SVGIG (reference sequence). CDR3 sequence reads: CASSLSGTSYNEQFF. As DNA, the CDR3 is TGTGCCTCGAGTCTTAGCGGGACCTCCTACAATGAGCAGTTCTTC.

V gene TRBV29-1 combines with J gene TRBJ1-1; a weak D match, TRBD1 (6 bases). Trimming pared 5 bases from V and 2 bases from J, leaving 12 bases between. The germline gives CDR1 SQVTM, CDR2 ANQGSEA. The CDR3 has 13 residues. The CDR3 DNA reads TGCAGCGTTACTGACAGGCCCAACACTGAAGCTTTCTTT. Protein: CSVTDRPNTEAFF.

The rearrangement uses TRBV27 and TRBJ2-5; 9 bases fit TRBD1. The CDR3 covers 16 residues. After removal of 4 bases from V and 5 bases from J, the junction contained 11 bases not matched to a gene. Germline V gene sequence: CDR1 MNHEY, CDR2 SMNVEV (reference sequence). This CDR3 reads CASSSLTLGQGETQYF. Written as DNA, the CDR3 is TGTGCCAGCAGTTCTCTAACCCTCGGACAGGGGGAGACCCAGTACTTC.

The genes are TRBV6-2 or TRBV6-3 and TRBJ1-1; TRBD1 matches 8 bases. After removal of 1 base from V and 0 bases from J, the junction contained 4 bases not matched to a gene. CDR3 length: 16 amino acids. From germline, CDR1 is MNHEY and CDR2 SVGEGT. CDR3 sequence reads: CASSYLQGQVNTEAFF. In DNA, the CDR3 is TGTGCCAGCAGTTACTTACAGGGACAGGTGAACACTGAAGCTTTCTTT.

The rearrangement uses TRBV10-3 and TRBJ1-3; no clear D. The CDR3 runs 13 residues. In germline, CDR1 is ENHRY, CDR2 SYGVKD. V was shortened by 6 bases and J by 0 bases, with 6 bases between the two germline ends. The CDR3 sequence is CAIRLNSGNTIYF. In DNA form, the CDR3 reads TGTGCCATCAGGTTAAACTCTGGAAACACCATATATTTT.

The chain is built from TRBV2 and TRBJ2-1; 7 bases are shared with TRBD1. The junction had 15 bases not matched to a gene; V was cut back by 7 bases and J by 9 bases. Germline values: CDR1 SNHLY, CDR2 FYNNEI. CDR3 length: 15 residues. This CDR3 is CASTLTGLLGGEQFF. CDR3 DNA: TGTGCCAGCACCTTGACAGGGCTATTGGGTGGTGAGCAGTTCTTC.

The rearrangement joins TRBV7-8 to TRBJ1-6; D call uncertain. Between the trimmed V and J ends, which lost 1 base and 6 bases, there was a span of 10 bases. The CDR3 covers 15 residues. Looked up from germline, CDR1 is SGHVS and CDR2 is FQNEAQ. CDR3 bases: TGTGCCAGCAGCTTAGACCCCTGGGCTAATTCACCCCTCCACTTT. Its protein is CASSLDPWANSPLHF. Variable domain in full (rest from reference TRBV7-8 and TRBJ1-6): GAGVSQSPRYKVAKRGQDVALRCDPISGHVSLFWYQQALGQGPEFLTYFQNEAQLDKSGLPSDRFFAERPEGSVSTLKIQRTQQEDSAVYLCASSLDPWANSPLHFGNGTRLTVT.

The chain combines TRBV28 with TRBJ1-1; D may be TRBD1 (5 bases). The V and J ends lost 3 bases and 10 bases respectively, with 9 bases between them. This CDR3 contains 11 residues. CDR1 is MDHEN, CDR2 SYDVKM, per germline. This CDR3 is CASSLGGTAFF. As DNA, the CDR3 is TGTGCCAGCAGTTTGGGGGGAACAGCTTTCTTT.

CDR3: CASSHGGLAGGEQFF. As DNA, the CDR3 is TGTGCCAGCAGCCATGGTGGGCTAGCGGGAGGAGAGCAGTTCTTC. V usage is TRBV14 and J usage is TRBJ2-1; 11 positions agree with TRBD2. Losses at the gene ends were 3 bases for V and 10 bases for J; bases not matched to a gene: 8. This CDR3 contains 15 residues. Germline assignment: CDR1 SGHDN and CDR2 FVKESK. Based on the CDR3 plus reference TRBV14 and TRBJ2-1, the full variable domain is EAGVTQFPSHSVIEKGQTVTLRCDPISGHDNLYWYRRVMGKEIKFLLHFVKESKQDESGMPNNRFLAERTGGTYSTLKVQPAELEDSGVYFCASSHGGLAGGEQFFGPGTRLTVL.

The chain is built from TRBV28 and TRBJ1-2; no clear D gene. V was shortened by 2 bases and J by 6 bases, with 13 bases between the two germline ends. Germline loops: CDR1 MDHEN, CDR2 SYDVKM. CDR3 length: 14 amino acids. The CDR3 here is CASSLIGGTNGYTF. In DNA, the CDR3 is TGTGCCAGCAGTTTAATTGGAGGAACCAATGGCTACACCTTC.

The rearrangement uses TRBV4-2 and TRBJ1-5; D is perhaps TRBD1 (6 bases). V was shortened by 1 base and J by 7 bases, with 14 bases between the two germline ends. In germline, CDR1 is LGHNA, CDR2 YNFKEQ. The CDR3 sequence is 15 residues long. The CDR3 DNA sequence: TGTGCCAGCAGCCAAGGAGCGGGGGCAGGGCAGCCCCAGCATTTT. It is translated as CASSQGAGAGQPQHF.